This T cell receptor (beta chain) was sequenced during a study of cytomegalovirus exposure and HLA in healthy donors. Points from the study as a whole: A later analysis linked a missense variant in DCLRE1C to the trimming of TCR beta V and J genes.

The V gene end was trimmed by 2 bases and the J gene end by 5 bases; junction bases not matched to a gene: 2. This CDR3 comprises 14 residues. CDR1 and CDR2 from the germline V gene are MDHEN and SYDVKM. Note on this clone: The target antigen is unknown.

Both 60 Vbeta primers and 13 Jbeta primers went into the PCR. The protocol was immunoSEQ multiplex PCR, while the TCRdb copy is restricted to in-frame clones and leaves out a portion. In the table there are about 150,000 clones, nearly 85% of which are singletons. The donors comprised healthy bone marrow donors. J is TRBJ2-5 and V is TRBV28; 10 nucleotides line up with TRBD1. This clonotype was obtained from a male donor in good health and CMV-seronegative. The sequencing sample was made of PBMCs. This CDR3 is CASSLDRGRETQYF. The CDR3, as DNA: TGTGCCAGCAGTTTAGACAGGGGGCGGGAGACCCAGTACTTC.